Here is one T cell receptor (beta chain) with its context. CDR3 length: 15 amino acids. V dropped 5 bases and J dropped 0 bases, with 12 bases sitting between them. Germline loops: CDR1 MDHEN, CDR2 SYDVKM. In the original processing: From reference gene primer amplification, estimates of nucleated cell counts were derived. The table came from immunoSEQ multiplex PCR; TCRdb's copy has only in-frame clones and leaves some out. V, J and clone size are taken as reported in that table, and D and trimming were inferred from the DNA itself. The sample carries around 70,000 clones, roughly 80% recorded once. The sample belongs to a study of blood T cell repertoires in COVID-19. Study at large: Both acute and convalescent COVID-19 samples were obtained from the United States, Italy and Spain. Sources were T cells, B-cell-depleted T cells, or PBMCs; the material itself was cDNA or gDNA.

The rearrangement links TRBV28 to TRBJ2-3; maybe TRBD2 (5 bases). The sequenced material came from peripheral blood. The sequence was collected from a human donor in a cohort sampled during active COVID-19. CDR3 coding DNA: TGTGCCAGCAGTCCTTTTGGCGGGAGCACAGATACGCAGTATTTT. Translated: CASSPFGGSTDTQYF.